The 19 T cell receptor beta chains listed next were all sequenced from one sample in a study of T cells in Graves' hyperthyroidism and ophthalmopathy. RNA transcripts yielded amplified TCR beta CDR3 regions. The TCR CDR3 was amplified in a first-round RT-PCR using the HTBI primer set. Each CDR3 protein gets one entry after TCRdb re-called the multiplex PCR reads with MiXCR. The repertoire holds hundreds of thousands of distinct CDR3 sequences, approximately 40% seen once, with 8% to 9% in the top ten. The source material was blood. The receptors were sampled from a man between 18 and 29 years old with Graves' hyperthyroidism.

CDR3 region: CASSGQGPTF. CDR3 in DNA: TGTGCCAGCAGCGGACAGGGTCCCACCTTC. This rearrangement joins TRBV9 to TRBJ1-2; 7 nucleotides line up with TRBD1. Germline V lookup: CDR1 SGDLS, CDR2 YYNGEE. This CDR3 has 10 residues. The trim removed 3 bases at V and 13 bases at J, leaving 3 bases unmatched.

V is TRBV20-1 and J is TRBJ2-7; 8 nucleotides agree with TRBD2. In germline, CDR1 is DFQATT, CDR2 SNEGSKA (reference sequence). Trimming took 0 bases from V and 1 from J; bases not matched to a gene: 8. This CDR3 is 16 amino acids long. Written as DNA, the CDR3 is TGCAGTGCTAGAGATGATGGGTCTAGCGGGTCCTACGAGCAGTACTTC. Amino acid sequence: CSARDDGSSGSYEQYF.

This clonotype showed up just a few times. V is TRBV5-1 and J is TRBJ1-6; D is unclear. Germline assignment: CDR1 SGHRS and CDR2 YFSETQ. CDR3 length: 14 amino acids. Trimming stripped 4 bases from V and 10 bases from J, with 15 bases between. CDR3 nucleotide sequence: TGCGCCAGCAGCCCCGGACCGATCGGCTCACCCCTCCACTTT. Encoded protein: CASSPGPIGSPLHF.

This clonotype was recorded at least ten times. This CDR3 is CASSISDSYGYTF. The CDR3 coding sequence is TGTGCCAGTAGTATCTCGGACAGCTATGGCTACACCTTC. The rearrangement joins TRBV19 to TRBJ1-2; perhaps TRBD1 as D (6 bases). The germline CDR1 and CDR2 sequences are LNHDA and SQIVND (reference sequence). With 3 bases removed from V and 4 bases from J, the gap between germline ends came to 9 bases. This CDR3 has 13 residues.

This clonotype has just a few counts. One end of the junction is discordant with germline, which a read error may explain. The chain combines TRBV10-3 with TRBJ1-5, with TRBD1 matching 10 bases. The CDR3 runs 19 residues. CDR1 and CDR2 (germline): ENHRY, SYGVKD. CDR3 region: CASSGRRGQGDRGNQPQHF. The CDR3 DNA is TGTGCCAGCAGTGGGAGAAGAGGACAGGGGGACCGGGGCAATCAGCCCCAGCATTTT.

The rearrangement joins TRBV5-1 to TRBJ1-2, with D maybe TRBD1 (5 bases). CDR3 length: 14 amino acids. Germline values: CDR1 SGHRS, CDR2 YFSETQ. Between the trimmed V and J ends, which lost 2 bases and 8 bases, there was a span of 16 bases. The CDR3 reads CASSLDTPGGGYTF. The CDR3 bases are TGCGCCAGCAGCTTAGACACTCCGGGGGGAGGCTACACCTTC.

This rearrangement joins TRBV7-9 to TRBJ2-2; 8 nucleotides agree with TRBD1. Unmatched junction bases numbered 4, after V lost 6 bases and J lost 1 base. The CDR3 covers 15 residues. Germline CDR1 and CDR2: SEHNR and FQNEAQ (reference sequence). The CDR3 loop reads CASRLGQVNTGELFF. The CDR3 coding sequence is TGTGCCAGCAGGCTGGGACAGGTGAACACCGGGGAGCTGTTTTTT.

J is TRBJ1-3 and V is TRBV10-3; D is possibly TRBD1 (5 bases). Germline loops: CDR1 ENHRY, CDR2 SYGVKD. The CDR3 has 12 residues. Trimming stripped 6 bases from V and 8 bases from J, with 11 bases between. CDR3 nucleotides: TGTGCCATCAGAACTAGCAGGGACACCATATATTTT. Protein: CAIRTSRDTIYF.

The chain couples TRBV4-2 to TRBJ1-3; TRBD1 might be the D (6 bases). Germline CDR1 is LGHNA and CDR2 is YNFKEQ. V was trimmed by 0 bases and J by 0 bases, leaving 15 bases between them. The CDR3 spans 18 residues. This CDR3 is CASSQEGGQGPSGNTIYF. The CDR3, as DNA: TGTGCCAGCAGCCAAGAAGGGGGTCAGGGGCCCTCTGGAAACACCATATATTTT.

The CDR3 is CASSGVTGYGYTF. CDR3 nucleotides: TGTGCCAGCAGTGGGGTTACAGGGTATGGCTACACCTTC. J is TRBJ1-2 and V is TRBV6-1; TRBD1 might be the D (6 bases). The CDR3 totals 13 residues. V was cut by 4 bases and J by 5 bases, with 11 bases left in between. Germline V gene sequence: CDR1 MNHNS, CDR2 SASEGT.

This clonotype was counted at least ten times. The CDR3, as DNA: TGCAGCGTTGAAGATCCGGCGGTTGAAGCTTTCTTT. Translating it yields CSVEDPAVEAFF. The chain recombines TRBV29-1 with TRBJ1-1; D unresolved. Germline lookup yields CDR1 SQVTM and CDR2 ANQGSEA. Trimming left V 0 bases short and J 7 bases short, with 9 bases between. This CDR3 spans 12 amino acids.

This clonotype was counted ten times or more. The rearrangement joins TRBV10-3 to TRBJ1-5; D is undetermined. V was pared by 0 bases and J by 4 bases, with 10 bases between. CDR3 size: 15 residues. Germline CDR1 ENHRY, CDR2 SYGVKD. DNA of the CDR3: TGTGCCATCAGTGAGTCGGCCATACCGAATCAGCCCCAGCATTTT. It encodes CAISESAIPNQPQHF.

This chain joins TRBV12-3 or TRBV12-4 and TRBJ1-4; no firm D call. The CDR3 totals 15 residues. The V end lost 6 bases, the J end lost 1 base, and 12 bases lay between the germline ends. The CDR3 region is CASSQTSGTNEKLFF. CDR3 bases: TGTGCCAGCAGCCAGACGTCGGGAACTAATGAAAAACTGTTTTTT.

The V call is TRBV29-1, the J call TRBJ1-1; 12 bases align to TRBD1. CDR1 SQVTM and CDR2 ANQGSEA come from the germline V gene. The CDR3 covers 14 residues. V dropped 8 bases and J dropped 6; count of bases not matched to a gene: 10. As DNA, the CDR3 is TGCAGCTGGGGGGACAGGGGGCCGGTCGCTGAAGCTTTCTTT. It yields the protein CSWGDRGPVAEAFF.

This clonotype was observed many times. The chain joins TRBV19 to TRBJ1-1, with no clear D. With 7 bases removed from V and 1 base from J, the gap between germline ends came to 13 bases. CDR1 and CDR2 from the germline V gene are LNHDA and SQIVND (reference sequence). The CDR3 sequence is 14 residues long. The CDR3 reads CASTVGEGNTEAFF. The CDR3 DNA follows: TGTGCCAGTACCGTGGGAGAAGGGAACACTGAAGCTTTCTTT.

This clonotype was picked up many times. The CDR3 loop is CASSLPGPEAFF. As DNA, the CDR3 is TGTGCCAGCAGCTTACCGGGGCCTGAAGCTTTCTTT. The genes are TRBV7-9 and TRBJ1-1, with a tentative D call TRBD1 (5 bases). Per germline, CDR1 SEHNR and CDR2 FQNEAQ (reference sequence). This CDR3 is 12 amino acids long. V shed 2 bases and J shed 6 bases, with 7 bases lying between them.

This clonotype has just a few counts. The chain uses TRBV19 and TRBJ2-7, with 8 nucleotides matching TRBD2. After removal of 5 bases from V and 3 bases from J, the junction contained 9 bases not matched to a gene. The CDR3 extends over 15 amino acids. Germline CDR1 and CDR2: LNHDA and SQIVND (reference sequence). CDR3 sequence (DNA): TGTGCCAGTAGTCCAGCGGGGGTCCCACACTACGAGCAGTACTTC. As protein: CASSPAGVPHYEQYF.

The chain couples TRBV29-1 to TRBJ2-7; D is possibly TRBD2 (6 bases). V was clipped by 8 bases and J by 3 bases, with 17 bases between them. CDR1 is SQVTM, CDR2 ANQGSEA, per germline. The CDR3 contains 13 residues. The CDR3 nucleotides read TGCAGCTTAGCGGAGTCCAGGGTCTACGAGCAGTACTTC. Translation: CSLAESRVYEQYF.

The chain joins TRBV9 to TRBJ1-2, with D unclear. The CDR3 spans 17 residues. Trimming took 5 bases from V and 4 from J, leaving 24 bases between them. Germline V lookup: CDR1 SGDLS, CDR2 YYNGEE. In DNA form, the CDR3 reads TGTGCCAGCAGTGCGGGAGGAACCGGGGAGCTGGCCTATGGCTACACCTTC. The encoded protein is CASSAGGTGELAYGYTF.